Below are 24 T cell receptor beta chains sequenced from a single sample in a study of sequential checkpoint blockade in melanoma. Libraries were prepared by immunoSEQ multiplex PCR; TCRdb keeps only in-frame clonotypes and omits some of them. The table has some 11,000 clones, almost 80% seen once. Treatment denoted: randomized to nivolumab then ipilimumab (arm A) or the reverse (arm B). The input for sequencing was CD8+ T cells sorted from blood (inferred from file names), taken from a patient given nivolumab and ipilimumab in sequence. The receptors shown here come from a human donor with melanoma.

The V gene is TRBV4-3, the J gene TRBJ2-7; D is perhaps TRBD2 (5 bases). CDR1 is LGHNA and CDR2 is YSLEER in the germline V gene. This CDR3 has 15 amino acids. Trimming pared 1 base from V and 3 bases from J, leaving 13 bases between. The CDR3 loop is CASSQGNSVVYEQYF. The CDR3 DNA sequence: TGCGCCAGCAGCCAAGGTAATAGCGTCGTCTACGAGCAGTACTTC.

V and J are TRBV4-1 and TRBJ1-5; D gene ambiguous. V dropped 1 base and J dropped 4 bases, with 5 bases sitting between them. The CDR3 length is 13 residues. CDR1 is MGHRA and CDR2 is YSYEKL in the germline V gene. CDR3 protein: CASSQVVNQPQHF. CDR3 in DNA: TGCGCCAGCAGCCAAGTAGTGAATCAGCCCCAGCATTTT.

V and J are TRBV11-1 and TRBJ2-7; D is undetermined. The germline V gene has CDR1 SGHAT and CDR2 FQDESV (reference sequence). With 5 bases removed from V and 4 bases from J, the gap between germline ends came to 12 bases. This CDR3 is 13 amino acids long. In DNA, the CDR3 is TGTGCCAGCAGCGAAACCAACTTTTACGAGCAGTACTTC. It specifies CASSETNFYEQYF. Full variable domain (rest looked up from reference TRBV11-1 and TRBJ2-7): EAEVAQSPRYKITEKSQAVAFWCDPISGHATLYWYRQILGQGPELLVQFQDESVVDDSQLPKDRFSAERLKGVDSTLKIQPAELGDSAMYLCASSETNFYEQYFGPGTRLTVT.

The chain uses TRBV4-2 and TRBJ2-7, with 16 bases aligning to TRBD2. Germline V gene lookup returns CDR1 LGHNA and CDR2 YNFKEQ. CDR3 length equals 16 residues. J gave up 5 bases and V 4 bases, and 5 bases lay outside the gene matches. The CDR3, as DNA: TGTGCCAGCAGCCCCGGGACTAGCGGGGGGGCCCACGAGCAGTACTTC. It encodes CASSPGTSGGAHEQYF.

The chain combines TRBV7-6 with TRBJ2-5; 12 bases line up with TRBD2. The CDR3 has 16 residues. Losses at the gene ends were 3 bases for V and 4 bases for J; bases not matched to a gene: 6. Germline V gene data show CDR1 as SGHVS and CDR2 as FNYEAQ. CDR3 in DNA: TGTGCCAGCAGCTTCCTAGCGGGGGGGCCTTTAGAGACCCAGTACTTC. It specifies CASSFLAGGPLETQYF.

The gene calls are TRBV10-1 and TRBJ1-1; maybe TRBD1 (6 bases). Germline V gives CDR1 WNHNN, CDR2 SYGVQD (reference sequence). The CDR3 has 14 residues. V lost 2 bases and J 1 base, leaving 8 bases between the germline ends. CDR3 DNA: TGCGCCAGCAGTGAGAAGACAGGGAACACTGAAGCTTTCTTT. Translation gives CASSEKTGNTEAFF.

The chain links TRBV6-5 to TRBJ2-5, with 8 bases that match TRBD1. The J segment lost 1 base and the V segment lost 8 bases, leaving 6 bases of the junction unmatched. Germline V lookup: CDR1 MNHEY, CDR2 SVGAGI. The CDR3 loop spans 14 amino acids. The CDR3 region is CASSVQGVQETQYF. The CDR3 nucleotides are TGTGCCAGCTCCGTACAGGGGGTCCAAGAGACCCAGTACTTC.

The gene calls are TRBV5-1 and TRBJ2-1, with D possibly TRBD2 on 5 matching bases. The CDR3 spans 18 residues. Germline V gene sequence: CDR1 SGHRS, CDR2 YFSETQ. The V and J ends lost 7 bases and 0 bases respectively, with 23 bases between them. The CDR3 loop reads CASSSLEERPSSYNEQFF. The CDR3 bases are TGCGCCAGCTCTTCCCTGGAGGAGAGGCCAAGCTCCTACAATGAGCAGTTCTTC.

The V gene is TRBV7-6, the J gene TRBJ2-1; tentative D call: TRBD2 (6 bases). This CDR3 region has 14 residues. Trimming cost V 5 bases and J 8 bases, with 16 bases left between them. Germline V gene sequence: CDR1 SGHVS, CDR2 FNYEAQ. The CDR3 reads CASSRPLASDEQFF. The CDR3 region has the DNA TGTGCCAGCAGCCGCCCACTAGCAAGCGATGAGCAGTTCTTC.

The CDR3 loop reads CASSPRGQGILNEKLFF. CDR3 sequence (DNA): TGTGCCAGTAGTCCCCGAGGCCAGGGTATCCTGAATGAAAAACTGTTTTTT. This chain links TRBV19 with TRBJ1-4; D perhaps matches TRBD1 (5 bases). The CDR3 totals 17 residues. Germline-derived CDR1 and CDR2 are LNHDA and SQIVND (reference sequence). Trimming took off 5 bases at V and 5 bases at J, with 21 bases between the two ends.

The chain is built from TRBV15 and TRBJ2-1; TRBD2 matches at 7 bases. J gave up 3 bases and V 1 base, and 6 bases lay outside the gene matches. Germline assignment: CDR1 LNHNV and CDR2 YYDKDF (reference sequence). CDR3 size: 16 residues. In DNA, the CDR3 is TGTGCCACCAGCAGAGTAGGGAGGGCCATCTACAATGAGCAGTTCTTC. Amino acid sequence: CATSRVGRAIYNEQFF.

The chain employs TRBV15 and TRBJ1-5; 7 nucleotides align to TRBD1. The CDR3 totals 14 residues. Germline CDR1 and CDR2: LNHNV and YYDKDF (reference sequence). The V gene end was trimmed by 6 bases and the J gene end by 7 bases; junction bases not matched to a gene: 9. CDR3 DNA: TGTGCCACCAGTATTACAGGGGTTGGGCAGCCCCAGCATTTT. Protein: CATSITGVGQPQHF.

The rearrangement links TRBV25-1 to TRBJ2-2; weak D call: TRBD2 (7 bases). Germline CDR1 MGHDK, CDR2 SYGVNS. Trimming left V 6 bases short and J 2 bases short, with 22 bases between. This CDR3 comprises 18 residues. The CDR3 spells CASRRGPRSGANTGELFF. Here the CDR3 DNA reads TGTGCCAGCAGACGGGGGCCTCGAAGCGGGGCTAACACCGGGGAGCTGTTTTTT.

This chain joins TRBV10-3 and TRBJ2-1, with D possibly being TRBD2 (5 bases). Between the trimmed V and J ends, which lost 9 bases and 5 bases, there was a span of 14 bases. The CDR3 has 13 amino acids. Germline V gene sequence: CDR1 ENHRY, CDR2 SYGVKD. The CDR3 spells CAITRDTNNEQFF. The CDR3 DNA sequence: TGTGCCATTACCCGGGATACAAACAATGAGCAGTTCTTC.

The chain combines TRBV1 with TRBJ1-2; TRBD1 was called by the table and not checked on the DNA. TRBV1 is classified as a pseudogene. The CDR3 has 17 residues. The CDR3 loop reads CTSINGGQGAPNYGYTF. CDR3 nucleotides: TGCACCAGCATCAATGGTGGACAGGGGGCCCCTAACTATGGCTACACCTTC.

This chain links TRBV4-3 with TRBJ2-7, with 13 bases aligning to TRBD2. Germline V gene lookup returns CDR1 LGHNA and CDR2 YSLEER. The CDR3 contains 16 residues. Trimming removed 10 bases from V and 2 bases from J; junction bases left unmatched: 11. CDR3 nucleotide sequence: TGCGCCAAATTCGCTGACGGGACTAGCGGGGCCTACGAGCAGTACTTC. Protein product: CAKFADGTSGAYEQYF.

The rearrangement links TRBV29-1 to TRBJ2-7; 8 bases match TRBD2. Germline V gene sequence: CDR1 SQVTM, CDR2 ANQGSEA. The CDR3 is 13 residues long. J lost 2 bases, V lost 8 bases, and 8 bases had no gene match. The CDR3 DNA sequence: TGCAGCATTGTCACTAGCGGAACCTACGAGCAGTACTTC. Translating it yields CSIVTSGTYEQYF.

The chain combines TRBV29-1 with TRBJ1-1; unclear D gene. The CDR3 sequence is 14 residues long. V lost 0 bases to trimming and J lost 5 bases, with 13 bases between them. Germline CDR1 is SQVTM and CDR2 is ANQGSEA. The CDR3, as DNA: TGCAGCGTTGAAGACGAGGAGCTTGGGACTGAAGCTTTCTTT. Its translation: CSVEDEELGTEAFF.

V and J are TRBV25-1 and TRBJ1-5; TRBD1 agrees at 7 bases. Trimming at V came to 6 bases and at J to 5 bases, leaving 7 bases not matched to a gene. There are 14 residues in the CDR3. Looked up from germline, CDR1 is MGHDK and CDR2 is SYGVNS. The CDR3 DNA is TGTGCCAGCAGCCTAGGGACAGACTATCAGCCCCAGCATTTT. Its protein is CASSLGTDYQPQHF.

The V call is TRBV27, the J call TRBJ1-1; a possible D gene is TRBD1 (5 bases). The germline gives CDR1 MNHEY, CDR2 SMNVEV (reference sequence). There are 15 residues in the CDR3. Deletions cut 7 bases from V and 4 bases from J, with 19 bases between. The CDR3 spells CASTRNWGESTEAFF. The DNA of the CDR3 is TGTGCCAGCACCCGAAATTGGGGGGAGAGCACTGAAGCTTTCTTT.

This clone has just one count. The chain couples TRBV2 to TRBJ2-1; 9 bases map to TRBD1. Germline V gene sequence: CDR1 SNHLY, CDR2 FYNNEI. V shed 5 bases and J 8 bases; nucleotides not matched to a gene: 13. The CDR3 runs 16 residues. DNA of the CDR3: TGTGCCAGCAGTTACCCGGGACAGGGCAAGTCAGATGAGCAGTTCTTC. Protein product: CASSYPGQGKSDEQFF. Combining the CDR3 with reference TRBV2 and TRBJ2-1 gives the whole variable domain EPEVTQTPSHQVTQMGQEVILRCVPISNHLYFYWYRQILGQKVEFLVSFYNNEISEKSEIFDDQFSVERPDGSNFTLKIRSTKLEDSAMYFCASSYPGQGKSDEQFFGPGTRLTVL.

This clone was seen a single time. The chain couples TRBV19 to TRBJ1-4; 7 bases line up with TRBD1. With V trimmed by 5 bases and J by 0 bases, 6 bases remained unmatched. This CDR3 is 16 amino acids long. The germline V gene encodes CDR1 LNHDA and CDR2 SQIVND (reference sequence). CDR3 amino acids: CASSVGQYATNEKLFF. The CDR3 DNA sequence: TGTGCCAGTAGTGTGGGACAGTATGCAACTAATGAAAAACTGTTTTTT.

The CDR3, as DNA: TGTGCCAGCAGTGACAGGGGGCACAATGAGCAGTTCTTC. Its translation is CASSDRGHNEQFF. V gene TRBV6-4 combines with J gene TRBJ2-1; TRBD1 matches at 7 bases. This CDR3 comprises 13 residues. The V gene's germline CDR1 is MRHNA and CDR2 SNTAGT. With V trimmed by 2 bases and J by 5 bases, 0 bases remained unmatched.

A few counts support this clone. J is TRBJ2-7 and V is TRBV28; tentative D call: TRBD2 (6 bases). The germline V and J ends were trimmed by 1 base and 0 bases, with 10 bases remaining between them. CDR1 and CDR2 from the germline V gene are MDHEN and SYDVKM. The CDR3 is 15 residues long. Here the CDR3 DNA reads TGTGCCAGCAGTTTATCAGGGACTCACTCCTACGAGCAGTACTTC. Translated: CASSLSGTHSYEQYF.